This is a list of T cell receptor beta chains from one sample in a study of blood T cell repertoires in COVID-19. Here immunoSEQ multiplex PCR was the method, and the copy in TCRdb shows in-frame clones only, minus some. The table lists 65,000 or so clones, 80% to 85% of them singletons. Sequenced: peripheral blood. These receptors all stem from a man between 25 and 39 years old with COVID-19, enrolled during active disease. CDR3s include the opening cysteine and the closing phenylalanine or tryptophan. The D gene is left open where the match is weak. Part of the rows lack a size; the others show once, few, many or a class for expanded clones.

CDR3 protein: CASSLLGRGQGAGDTQYF; CDR3 DNA: TGTGCCAGCAGTTTATTGGGTAGAGGACAGGGGGCAGGAGATACGCAGTATTTT; D gene: TRBD1; J gene: TRBJ2-3; clone size: .; V gene: TRBV28
CDR3 protein: CGAGASGNTIYF; CDR3 DNA: TGTGGCGCGGGGGCCAGTGGAAACACCATATATTTT; D gene: .; J gene: TRBJ1-3; clone size: .; V gene: TRBV7-2
CDR3 protein: CAWKREAGATGELFF; CDR3 DNA: TGTGCCTGGAAACGAGAAGCGGGAGCCACCGGGGAGCTGTTTTTT; D gene: TRBD2; J gene: TRBJ2-2; clone size: .; V gene: TRBV30
CDR3 protein: CASSYSSRQYQPQHF; CDR3 DNA: TGTGCCAGCAGTTACTCGAGCAGGCAGTATCAGCCCCAGCATTTT; D gene: .; J gene: TRBJ1-5; clone size: .; V gene: TRBV6-2/TRBV6-3
CDR3 protein: CASSGPRTGTGGRPSTDTQYF; CDR3 DNA: TGTGCCAGCAGCGGTCCCCGTACCGGGACAGGGGGCCGCCCGAGCACAGATACGCAGTATTTT; D gene: TRBD1; J gene: TRBJ2-3; clone size: few; V gene: TRBV9
CDR3 protein: CSAQATMNTEAFF; CDR3 DNA: TGCAGCGCCCAAGCGACCATGAACACTGAAGCTTTCTTT; D gene: .; J gene: TRBJ1-1; clone size: .; V gene: TRBV29-1
CDR3 protein: CASSPSGVPSSEQFF; CDR3 DNA: TGTGCCAGCAGCCCCTCCGGGGTACCCTCCAGTGAGCAGTTCTTC; D gene: .; J gene: TRBJ2-1; clone size: .; V gene: TRBV7-3
CDR3 protein: CASSSSRGNTEAFF; CDR3 DNA: TGTGCCAGCAGCTCATCCCGAGGGAACACTGAAGCTTTCTTT; D gene: .; J gene: TRBJ1-1; clone size: .; V gene: TRBV11-2
CDR3 protein: CASSLNTGTYGYTF; CDR3 DNA: TGTGCCAGCAGTTTAAACACAGGGACCTATGGCTACACCTTC; D gene: .; J gene: TRBJ1-2; clone size: .; V gene: TRBV28
CDR3 protein: CASISLGTSGMNEQFF; CDR3 DNA: TGTGCCAGTATTTCGTTAGGGACTAGCGGGATGAATGAGCAGTTCTTC; D gene: TRBD2; J gene: TRBJ2-1; clone size: .; V gene: TRBV19
CDR3 protein: CASGGTSGRNEQFF; CDR3 DNA: TGTGCCAGCGGGGGGACTAGCGGGAGGAATGAGCAGTTCTTC; D gene: TRBD2; J gene: TRBJ2-1; clone size: .; V gene: TRBV7-2
CDR3 protein: CASSTGRPPLHF; CDR3 DNA: TGTGCCAGCAGTACGGGTAGGCCACCCCTCCACTTT; D gene: .; J gene: TRBJ1-6; clone size: .; V gene: TRBV28
CDR3 protein: CASSLSAGGPYEQYF; CDR3 DNA: TGTGCCAGTAGCCTGTCGGCGGGAGGGCCGTACGAGCAGTACTTC; D gene: TRBD2; J gene: TRBJ2-7; clone size: once; V gene: TRBV19
CDR3 protein: CASSFPGGSYTF; CDR3 DNA: TGTGCCAGCAGCTTCCCGGGAGGGAGCTACACCTTC; D gene: .; J gene: TRBJ1-2; clone size: .; V gene: TRBV11-2